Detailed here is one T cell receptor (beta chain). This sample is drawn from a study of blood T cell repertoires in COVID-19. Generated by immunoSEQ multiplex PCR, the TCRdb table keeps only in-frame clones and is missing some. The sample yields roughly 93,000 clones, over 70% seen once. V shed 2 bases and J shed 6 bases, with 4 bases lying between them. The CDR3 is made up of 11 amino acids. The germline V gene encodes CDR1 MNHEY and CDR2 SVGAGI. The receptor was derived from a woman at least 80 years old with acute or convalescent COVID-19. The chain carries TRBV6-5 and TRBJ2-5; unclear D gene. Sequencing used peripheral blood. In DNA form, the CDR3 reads TGTGCCAGCAGTTACGGCCAGACCCAGTACTTC. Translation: CASSYGQTQYF.